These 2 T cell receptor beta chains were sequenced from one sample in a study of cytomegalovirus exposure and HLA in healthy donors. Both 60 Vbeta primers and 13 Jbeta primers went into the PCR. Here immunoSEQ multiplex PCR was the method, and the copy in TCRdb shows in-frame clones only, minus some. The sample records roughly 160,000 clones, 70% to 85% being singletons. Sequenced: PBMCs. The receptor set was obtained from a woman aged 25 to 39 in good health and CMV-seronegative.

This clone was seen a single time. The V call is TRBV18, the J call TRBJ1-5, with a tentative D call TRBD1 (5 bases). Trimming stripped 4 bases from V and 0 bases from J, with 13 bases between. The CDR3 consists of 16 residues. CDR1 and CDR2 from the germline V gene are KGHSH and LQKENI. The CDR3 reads CASSLRQSYSNQPQHF. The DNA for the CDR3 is TGTGCCAGCTCACTTAGACAGAGCTATAGCAATCAGCCCCAGCATTTT.

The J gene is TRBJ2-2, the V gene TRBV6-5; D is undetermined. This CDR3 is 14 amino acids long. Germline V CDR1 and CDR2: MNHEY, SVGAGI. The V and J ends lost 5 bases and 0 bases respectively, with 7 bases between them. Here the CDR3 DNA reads TGTGCCAGCAGTGGCCCATCGAACACCGGGGAGCTGTTTTTT. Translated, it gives CASSGPSNTGELFF.